This T cell receptor (beta chain) was identified in a study of PD-1 blockade in classical Hodgkin lymphoma (dated by TCRdb to 2018 to 2021). Describing the broader study: Nivolumab dosing was 3 mg/kg intravenously every 2 weeks, continuing until either disease progression or unacceptable toxicity. To define a peripheral blood immune signature of response to PD-1 blockade in classical Hodgkin lymphoma, the study combined TCR beta sequencing with CyTOF.

The CDR3 holds 15 amino acids from the cysteine to the phenylalanine. The sequence is cut down to CDR3 DNA, 45 bases in frame from base 1. CDR1 and CDR2, per the germline V gene, are SGHVS and FNYEAQ. The germline ends are 12 bases apart after V is trimmed by 5 bases and J by 0 bases. The time point label on this specimen signifies: cycle 2 day 1 (C2D1) of nivolumab. All trial patients had relapsed after autologous stem cell transplantation, with cohorts A, B and C differing in prior brentuximab vedotin exposure. The trial cohort was composed of around 60 patients with relapsed/refractory classical Hodgkin lymphoma, for whom complete response, partial response or progressive disease was recorded as best overall response. Trial patients were treated with single-agent nivolumab in the multi-cohort phase II CheckMate 205 trial. Best overall response was determined by an independent review committee according to the 2007 International Working Group response criteria. PBMCs from the trial were collected at three points: immediately before nivolumab initiation (C1D1), and during therapy at cycle 2 day 1 and cycle 4 day 1. Peripheral blood was collected in 8 mL Vacutainer Cell Preparation Tubes, from which PBMCs were isolated by centrifugation and then cryopreserved.

As to this clone: Its antigen is currently not known. Base qualities were left out, and no much larger clone turns up one base away.

The full study reports these points: The study covered only a single clinical trial cohort, and the causes of the repertoire differences, possibly disease activity or prior therapy, were still not defined. Baseline TCR diversity was reported to be lower in newly diagnosed patients than in healthy donors, and even lower in relapsed/refractory patients. A significant rise by C4D1 was seen in CD4+ but not CD8+ TCR diversity (p=0.0027 vs p=0.16), with the rise being most apparent in complete responders (p=0.02). Patients starting nivolumab less than 1 year after ASCT had lower diversity and were excluded from later analyses to avoid confounding by immune reconstitution. Trial patients with a complete response had baseline diversity similar to that of newly diagnosed patients, while partial responders and progressors had significantly lower diversity.

The Qiagen DNeasy kit was used to extract genomic DNA both from unsorted PBMCs and from the negatively selected CD4+ and CD8+ fractions. TCR beta CDR3 regions were amplified by immunoSEQ multiplex PCR using primers annealing to V and J segments. A synthetic immune receptor repertoire was used to minimize amplification bias, and remaining bias was computationally removed after sequencing. In the original analysis: Repertoire diversity was quantified as the Shannon entropy index using custom Python scripts. Unsorted, CD4+ and CD8+ repertoires were examined separately, except in combined analyses, for which CD4+ and CD8+ sequences were merged in silico. A clone counted as expanded when the clone's frequency after treatment rose at least 2-fold relative to C1D1, and clones undetected at baseline were given a pseudocount of 0.5. Singleton clones were defined as clones with 0 or 1 copy at C1D1, and non-singleton clones were defined as clones with 2 or more copies. By matching protein sequences in sorted samples from the same patient, clones expanded in unsorted samples were annotated as CD4+, CD8+ or unknown. Diversity changes from C1D1 to C4D1 were tested in paired samples using Wilcoxon tests. TCRdb mirrors the immuneACCESS table, restricted to in-frame sequences. Some clones are absent from its copies; in checked studies, under half trace to an unresolved V gene, and the reason for the others is unknown. V, J and clone size are taken as reported in that table, and D and trimming were inferred from the DNA itself. This sample lists 89,000 or so clones; 80% to 95% were detected once. The leading ten clones occupy under 3% of the sample.

Sequenced material: peripheral blood mononuclear cells (PBMCs), taken before the second cycle of nivolumab. The chain couples TRBV7-6 to TRBJ2-3, with TRBD1 as a weak D call on 6 bases. The source of this sequence is a human donor with classical Hodgkin lymphoma. The DNA is TGTGCCAGCAGCAAGACAGGAACCAGCACAGATACGCAGTATTTT. It encodes CASSKTGTSTDTQYF.